This T cell receptor beta chain was found in a study of blood T cells in healthy people across ages. Background on the study: For every two T cells, template switching captured about one barcoded beta molecule.

For this clonotype: Its antigen remains unidentified.

Per-sample yields of isolated PBMCs were at least 6 million. The CDR3 length is 15 residues. The germline CDR1 and CDR2 sequences are ENHRY and SYGVKD. Unmatched junction bases numbered 12, after V lost 10 bases and J lost 1 base. A second PCR of 7 to 11 cycles used a sample-barcoded 5' primer and a J-beta primer mix. TCRdb re-analysed the 5' RACE reads in MiXCR, keeping a single row per CDR3 protein. The sample consists of hundreds of thousands of distinct CDR3 sequences, roughly three fifths of them appearing once. Study-wide results and caveats: A greater number of naive CD4+ cells and higher diversity distinguished long-lived donors from aged donors. Roughly linear age-related decline in beta diversity appeared, significant by age about 37.

V and J are TRBV10-3 and TRBJ2-7; 8 bases agree with TRBD1. Sequenced input: blood. The clonotype comes from a man aged 40-49 years in good health. CDR3 residues: CATMTRQGQSYEQYF. CDR3 sequence (DNA): TGTGCCACCATGACCCGACAGGGGCAGTCCTACGAGCAGTACTTC.